The 29 T cell receptor beta chains below come from one sample, sequenced in a study of T cells in tuberculosis. Clones were read by immunoSEQ multiplex PCR, and TCRdb kept only the in-frame ones, dropping some. The sample carries 85,000 to 90,000 clones, under 95% recorded once. Thawed, overnight-rested PBMC were stained with GMM-loaded CD1B tetramer, viability dye and anti-CD3, then sorted. CD1B tetramers were loaded with Rhodococcus equi-derived C32 glucose monomycolate. Sequenced material: CD1b-GMM tetramer-negative cells sorted from PBMCs. These receptors originate from an adult woman with latent tuberculosis.

The CDR3 DNA is TGTGCCAGCAGCCTTGGACAGGCGTCTTACAATGAGCAGTTCTTC. As protein: CASSLGQASYNEQFF. This rearrangement joins TRBV7-2 to TRBJ2-1; 7 nucleotides line up with TRBD1. The CDR3 is made up of 15 amino acids. Per the germline V gene, CDR1 is SGHTA and CDR2 is FQGNSA. Trimming at V came to 5 bases and at J to 4 bases, leaving 8 bases not matched to a gene.

This chain joins TRBV12-5 and TRBJ1-2; tentative D call: TRBD1 (5 bases). This CDR3 contains 17 residues. V lost 0 bases and J 2 bases, leaving 16 bases between the germline ends. Germline lookup yields CDR1 LGHNT and CDR2 FRNRAP. The CDR3 reads CASGLVLGGGVNYGYTF. CDR3 sequence (DNA): TGTGCTAGTGGTTTGGTACTGGGCGGGGGGGTAAACTATGGCTACACCTTC.

The V gene is TRBV28, the J gene TRBJ2-2, with D possibly being TRBD2 (6 bases). V shed 4 bases and J shed 0 bases, with 6 bases lying between them. This CDR3 spans 14 amino acids. Germline V lookup: CDR1 MDHEN, CDR2 SYDVKM. This chain's CDR3 is CASSWGANTGELFF. As DNA, the CDR3 is TGTGCCAGCAGTTGGGGGGCGAACACCGGGGAGCTGTTTTTT.

V usage is TRBV19 and J usage is TRBJ1-1; D is ambiguous. The V gene's germline CDR1 is LNHDA and CDR2 SQIVND (reference sequence). The CDR3 has 13 amino acids. V lost 3 bases, J lost 1 base, and 6 bases lay in between. The CDR3 DNA sequence: TGTGCCAGTAGTATCAACAGGAACACTGAAGCTTTCTTT. Amino acid sequence: CASSINRNTEAFF.

The rearrangement links TRBV6-1 to TRBJ2-2; 9 nucleotides line up with TRBD1. CDR3 size: 13 residues. The V and J ends lost 6 bases and 7 bases, in that order; junction bases with no gene match: 3. CDR1 MNHNS and CDR2 SASEGT come from the germline V gene. The CDR3 coding sequence is TGTGCCAGCAGCCAGGACAGGGGCGGGGAGCTGTTTTTT. Protein sequence: CASSQDRGGELFF.

This clone was found once. The chain joins TRBV13 to TRBJ1-1, with 9 nucleotides matching TRBD1. Germline V CDR1 and CDR2: PRHDT, FYEKMQ (reference sequence). The CDR3 totals 16 residues. The V and J ends lost 1 base and 0 bases, in that order; junction bases with no gene match: 3. CDR3 bases: TGTGCCAGCAGCTTAGAGGGACAGGGCATGAACACTGAAGCTTTCTTT. Encoded protein: CASSLEGQGMNTEAFF.

The rearrangement joins TRBV4-1 to TRBJ1-2; no clear D gene. CDR1 is MGHRA, CDR2 YSYEKL, per germline. Trimming removed 0 bases at V and 5 bases at J, with 4 bases between. The CDR3 loop spans 12 amino acids. The CDR3 spells CASSQDGYGYTF. The CDR3 nucleotides are TGCGCCAGCAGCCAAGACGGGTATGGCTACACCTTC.

The chain has TRBV27 and TRBJ1-2; 7 bases align to TRBD1. The V gene's germline CDR1 is MNHEY and CDR2 SMNVEV (reference sequence). V lost 4 bases and J lost 7; bases outside the gene matches: 3. The CDR3 totals 12 residues. CDR3 in amino acids: CASSSNRGGYTF. Written as DNA, the CDR3 is TGTGCCAGCAGTTCCAACAGGGGTGGCTACACCTTC.

V usage is TRBV14 and J usage is TRBJ2-1; 8 nucleotides align to TRBD2. The V segment lost 2 bases and the J segment 7 bases; nucleotides outside the gene matches: 10. Germline CDR1 SGHDN, CDR2 FVKESK. CDR3 length equals 16 residues. CDR3 DNA: TGTGCCAGCAGCCAACTGCCGGGGGGGCCTGGGAATGAGCAGTTCTTC. Translation: CASSQLPGGPGNEQFF.

The V call is TRBV6-6, the J call TRBJ2-5; D gene uncertain. V lost 2 bases and J 4 bases, leaving 5 bases between the germline ends. The V gene's germline CDR1 is MNHNY and CDR2 SVGAGI (reference sequence). This CDR3 is built from 12 residues. The CDR3 DNA follows: TGTGCCAGCAGTTACCATAGAGAGACCCAGTACTTC. Its translation is CASSYHRETQYF.

This clone has only one observation. The rearrangement joins TRBV9 to TRBJ1-4, with D tentatively TRBD1 (6 bases). The CDR3 is 15 amino acids. V was clipped by 4 bases and J by 5 bases, with 15 bases between them. The germline V gene encodes CDR1 SGDLS and CDR2 YYNGEE. The CDR3 bases are TGTGCCAGCAGCTCCCACGGGGGGGCCAATGAAAAACTGTTTTTT. It encodes CASSSHGGANEKLFF.

The chain has TRBV4-1 and TRBJ2-1; D is uncertain. In germline, CDR1 is MGHRA, CDR2 YSYEKL. V lost 0 bases, J lost 3 bases, and 12 bases lay in between. There are 16 residues in the CDR3. CDR3 region: CASSQDQTGFYNEQFF. CDR3 DNA sequence: TGCGCCAGCAGCCAAGATCAAACGGGTTTCTACAATGAGCAGTTCTTC.

V and J are TRBV5-4 and TRBJ2-1, with 8 bases identical to TRBD1. Germline V gene data show CDR1 as SGHNT and CDR2 as YYREEE (reference sequence). The CDR3 has 16 amino acids. Trimming removed 0 bases from V and 1 base from J; junction bases left unmatched: 3. CDR3: CASSLGQGASYNEQFF. The CDR3 nucleotides read TGTGCCAGCAGCTTGGGCCAGGGGGCTTCCTACAATGAGCAGTTCTTC.

The J gene is TRBJ2-5, the V gene TRBV5-6; 7 nucleotides align to TRBD1. The germline gives CDR1 SGHDT, CDR2 YYEEEE. V lost 3 bases, J lost 5 bases, and 7 bases stayed unmatched. This CDR3 is built from 14 residues. For the CDR3, the DNA is TGTGCCAGCAGCTGGGGCAGGGGGTATGAGACCCAGTACTTC. It yields the protein CASSWGRGYETQYF. Full variable domain (missing parts from reference TRBV5-6 and TRBJ2-5): DAGVTQSPTHLIKTRGQQVTLRCSPKSGHDTVSWYQQALGQGPQFIFQYYEEEERQRGNFPDRFSGHQFPNYSSELNVNALLLGDSALYLCASSWGRGYETQYFGPGTRLLVL.

The rearrangement uses TRBV27 and TRBJ2-1; weak D call: TRBD2 (6 bases). The CDR3 is 14 amino acids. Germline V gives CDR1 MNHEY, CDR2 SMNVEV (reference sequence). Trimming took 7 bases from V and 1 from J, leaving 11 bases between them. CDR3 sequence: CASNGGVSYNEQFF. Written as DNA, the CDR3 is TGTGCCAGCAACGGCGGGGTTTCCTACAATGAGCAGTTCTTC.

J is TRBJ2-2 and V is TRBV5-1, with D tentatively TRBD1 (5 bases). Germline V CDR1 and CDR2: SGHRS, YFSETQ. There are 13 residues in the CDR3. V lost 1 base, J lost 7 bases, and 8 bases lay in between. The CDR3 protein is CASSLQGGGELFF. Written as DNA, the CDR3 is TGCGCCAGCAGCTTGCAGGGCGGCGGGGAGCTGTTTTTT.

The chain combines TRBV6-5 with TRBJ1-1; TRBD1 agrees at 7 bases. This CDR3 region has 14 residues. Germline V CDR1 and CDR2: MNHEY, SVGAGI. J was trimmed by 7 bases and V by 3 bases; bases with no gene match: 8. The CDR3 region is CASSYYQGGGEAFF. The CDR3 nucleotides read TGTGCCAGCAGTTATTACCAGGGGGGAGGTGAAGCTTTCTTT.

J is TRBJ1-1 and V is TRBV4-3; D unclear. The CDR3 has 13 residues. Germline V gene sequence: CDR1 LGHNA, CDR2 YSLEER. Trimming shortened V by 0 bases and J by 5 bases, and 7 bases separated the two germline ends. CDR3 region: CASSQEIGTEAFF. CDR3 nucleotide sequence: TGCGCCAGCAGCCAAGAAATCGGGACTGAAGCTTTCTTT.

This clone appeared a few times. The V and J genes are TRBV9 and TRBJ2-3, with TRBD2 matching 7 bases. Trimming cost V 4 bases and J 0 bases; bases outside gene matches: 8. Germline lookup yields CDR1 SGDLS and CDR2 YYNGEE. This CDR3 contains 16 residues. The CDR3 nucleotides read TGTGCCAGCAGCCCTCCGAGCGGGACTAGCACAGATACGCAGTATTTT. Translated: CASSPPSGTSTDTQYF.

This clone was detected once. The CDR3 DNA sequence: TGTGCCAGCAGTTTATATACCGGGAGGAACACTGAAGCTTTCTTT. Protein sequence: CASSLYTGRNTEAFF. V gene TRBV27 combines with J gene TRBJ1-1; D uncertain. The V gene lost 1 base and the J gene lost 1 base, with 10 bases spanning the gap. CDR3 size: 15 residues. Germline lookup yields CDR1 MNHEY and CDR2 SMNVEV (reference sequence).

Concerning this clone itself: The junction does not match germline at one end; this may be a read error. The rearrangement links TRBV5-3 to TRBJ2-7; D may be TRBD1 (7 bases). TRBV5-3 is labeled an ORF, and its function is uncertain. There are 15 residues in the CDR3. CDR3 sequence reads: CARILETGRTYGQYF. The CDR3 bases are TGTGCCAGAATCCTTGAGACAGGGAGGACCTACGGGCAGTACTTC.

The rearrangement uses TRBV23-1 and TRBJ1-5; a weak D match, TRBD1 (6 bases). TRBV23-1 belongs to the ORF category, with a function that is uncertain. The V end was cut by 6 bases, the J end by 5 bases, with 17 bases between. There are 15 residues in the CDR3. The CDR3 region has the DNA TGCGCCAGCAGACCTAAAGACAGGACCCATCAGCCCCAGCATTTT. Protein sequence: CASRPKDRTHQPQHF.

The V gene is TRBV5-1, the J gene TRBJ2-5, with 15 bases fitting TRBD2. The CDR3 loop spans 16 amino acids. Germline V gives CDR1 SGHRS, CDR2 YFSETQ. Trimming removed 0 bases from V and 5 bases from J; junction bases left unmatched: 2. The CDR3 DNA sequence: TGCGCCAGCAGCTTGGGGACTAGCGGGGGGGAGGAGACCCAGTACTTC. Translated, it gives CASSLGTSGGEETQYF.

The chain employs TRBV2 and TRBJ1-2; D gene uncertain. The V end lost 5 bases, the J end lost 3 bases, and 10 bases lay between the germline ends. CDR3 length equals 13 residues. Germline V gene sequence: CDR1 SNHLY, CDR2 FYNNEI. In DNA form, the CDR3 reads TGTGCCAGCAGTTTGAGGGCTCACTATGGCTACACCTTC. This sequence encodes CASSLRAHYGYTF. The full variable domain, rest sourced from reference TRBV2 and TRBJ1-2, is EPEVTQTPSHQVTQMGQEVILRCVPISNHLYFYWYRQILGQKVEFLVSFYNNEISEKSEIFDDQFSVERPDGSNFTLKIRSTKLEDSAMYFCASSLRAHYGYTFGSGTRLTVV.

The chain links TRBV7-8 to TRBJ2-2, with a tentative D call TRBD2 (7 bases). Germline V gene data show CDR1 as SGHVS and CDR2 as FQNEAQ. The CDR3 consists of 17 residues. The CDR3: CATPGGPGDPGSGELFF. In DNA form, the CDR3 reads TGTGCAACCCCCGGGGGGCCGGGGGACCCCGGATCCGGGGAGCTGTTTTTT.

This chain links TRBV28 with TRBJ2-3, with 9 nucleotides matching TRBD1. This CDR3 region has 16 residues. The germline V gene encodes CDR1 MDHEN and CDR2 SYDVKM. With 4 bases clipped from V and 5 bases from J, the junction kept 10 bases outside the gene matches. The DNA for the CDR3 is TGTGCCAGCAGTTCACCCGGGACAGGGTGGGGAGATACGCAGTATTTT. Protein: CASSSPGTGWGDTQYF.

V and J are TRBV6-1 and TRBJ2-2; a possible D gene is TRBD2 (5 bases). Germline-derived CDR1 and CDR2 are MNHNS and SASEGT. The CDR3 is 13 residues long. Trimming took 1 base from V and 8 from J, leaving 8 bases between them. The CDR3 reads CASSEVRVGELFF. Here the CDR3 DNA reads TGTGCCAGCAGTGAAGTGCGGGTGGGGGAGCTGTTTTTT.

The rearrangement links TRBV15 to TRBJ2-7, with D uncertain. The germline V and J ends were trimmed by 1 base and 2 bases, with 9 bases remaining between them. Germline loops: CDR1 LNHNV, CDR2 YYDKDF (reference sequence). The CDR3 spans 14 residues. The CDR3 loop reads CATSRAYSTYEQYV. CDR3 nucleotide sequence: TGTGCCACCAGCAGAGCGTACAGTACCTACGAGCAGTACGTC.

This clone occurred once. The V gene is TRBV19, the J gene TRBJ1-2, with D possibly matching TRBD1 (5 bases). V lost 2 bases and J lost 4, with 11 bases in between. CDR1 and CDR2 (germline): LNHDA, SQIVND (reference sequence). The length of the CDR3 is 14 residues. In nucleotides, the CDR3 is TGTGCCAGTAGTATACGGCAGGGAGGCTATGGCTACACCTTC. Translated: CASSIRQGGYGYTF.